These 20 T cell receptor beta chains originate from one sample sequenced in a study of T cell responses to AZD1222 COVID-19 vaccine. The assay was immunoSEQ multiplex PCR, and TCRdb's table has in-frame clones only and misses some. The sample gives roughly 150,000 clones, just over 90% of which show up once; over 1% is in the top ten. Sequenced here: peripheral blood, sampled 28 days after the second AZD1222 dose. These receptors originate from an adult who received the AZD1222 COVID-19 vaccine.

The V gene is TRBV9, the J gene TRBJ2-3; D is possibly TRBD2 (6 bases). The CDR3 consists of 16 residues. The ends were cut back, 4 bases at V and 2 bases at J, with 17 bases in the middle. Germline CDR1 reads SGDLS; CDR2 reads YYNGEE. CDR3 loop: CASSPTGRGNTDTQYF. CDR3 coding DNA: TGTGCCAGCAGCCCCACGGGCCGGGGGAACACAGATACGCAGTATTTT.

The V call is TRBV20-1, the J call TRBJ1-1; D is unclear. Trimming shortened V by 6 bases and J by 3 bases, and 8 bases separated the two germline ends. The V gene's germline CDR1 is DFQATT and CDR2 SNEGSKA (reference sequence). CDR3 length equals 11 residues. This CDR3 is CSALDYTEAFF. CDR3 bases: TGCAGTGCCCTAGATTACACTGAAGCTTTCTTT.

The chain links TRBV14 to TRBJ1-1; D gene ambiguous. CDR1 is SGHDN, CDR2 FVKESK, per germline. This CDR3 is 19 amino acids long. The V and J ends lost 0 bases and 6 bases respectively, with 26 bases between them. In nucleotides, the CDR3 is TGTGCCAGCAGCCAAGAAGCTCGTAGAGTTGAGGGCCGGAGCCCTGAAGCTTTCTTT. Translated: CASSQEARRVEGRSPEAFF. The full variable domain, rest sourced from reference TRBV14 and TRBJ1-1, is EAGVTQFPSHSVIEKGQTVTLRCDPISGHDNLYWYRRVMGKEIKFLLHFVKESKQDESGMPNNRFLAERTGGTYSTLKVQPAELEDSGVYFCASSQEARRVEGRSPEAFFGQGTRLTVV.

The CDR3 protein is CASSYSRVRADTQYF. The DNA of the CDR3 is TGTGCCAGCAGTTACTCGAGGGTCCGGGCAGATACGCAGTATTTT. The genes are TRBV6-5 and TRBJ2-3; tentatively, D is TRBD2 (5 bases). Germline CDR1 MNHEY, CDR2 SVGAGI. Trimming shortened V by 0 bases and J by 4 bases, and 11 bases separated the two germline ends. This CDR3 has 15 amino acids.

The chain employs TRBV10-3 and TRBJ1-2, with D possibly being TRBD1 (6 bases). Germline V gene lookup returns CDR1 ENHRY and CDR2 SYGVKD. The CDR3 runs to 12 residues. The V gene lost 9 bases and the J gene lost 3 bases, with 11 bases spanning the gap. The CDR3 region has the DNA TGTGCCATAGAACAGGGTGACTATGGCTACACCTTC. Residues: CAIEQGDYGYTF.

This clone was seen a handful of times. This chain uses TRBV10-3 with TRBJ1-2; D gene ambiguous. V lost 1 base and J 10 bases, leaving 16 bases between the germline ends. CDR1 is ENHRY, CDR2 SYGVKD, per germline. There are 14 residues in the CDR3. DNA for the CDR3: TGTGCCATCAGTGAGTTGACCCAATCAAAAGACTACACCTTC. Translating it yields CAISELTQSKDYTF.

The chain combines TRBV9 with TRBJ1-1; no reliable D call. This CDR3 is built from 13 residues. Trimming stripped 3 bases from V and 5 bases from J, with 11 bases between. Per the germline V gene, CDR1 is SGDLS and CDR2 is YYNGEE. CDR3: CASSGGPRTEAFF. DNA for the CDR3: TGTGCCAGCAGCGGAGGACCGCGGACTGAAGCTTTCTTT.

This chain links TRBV5-1 with TRBJ2-7; D is possibly TRBD1 (6 bases). Between the trimmed V and J ends, which lost 0 bases and 3 bases, there was a span of 13 bases. The CDR3 totals 15 residues. The germline gives CDR1 SGHRS, CDR2 YFSETQ. CDR3: CASSLALGQSYEQYF. CDR3 coding DNA: TGCGCCAGCAGCTTGGCCCTTGGACAGAGCTACGAGCAGTACTTC.

The gene calls are TRBV20-1 and TRBJ1-3, with D perhaps TRBD1 (5 bases). V lost 3 bases and J 0 bases, leaving 18 bases between the germline ends. The CDR3 has 17 residues. Germline V CDR1 and CDR2: DFQATT, SNEGSKA (reference sequence). DNA for the CDR3: TGCAGTGCTAGTACCGGGACCCGGGGGACCTCTGGAAACACCATATATTTT. Its protein is CSASTGTRGTSGNTIYF.

This chain links TRBV18 with TRBJ1-1, with TRBD1 as a possible D gene (6 bases). The CDR3 is made up of 15 amino acids. V was cut by 4 bases and J by 1 base, with 13 bases left in between. Germline V gene data show CDR1 as KGHSH and CDR2 as LQKENI. The CDR3 coding sequence is TGTGCCAGCTCACGGGGGGCGGAAAGGAACACTGAAGCTTTCTTT. It specifies CASSRGAERNTEAFF.

In DNA, the CDR3 is TGTGCCAGCAGCTCACAGGGGCAACTGTTTTTT. Translation gives CASSSQGQLFF. This chain uses TRBV9 with TRBJ1-4; 7 bases are shared with TRBD1. CDR1 is SGDLS, CDR2 YYNGEE, per germline. There are 11 residues in the CDR3. With 4 bases clipped from V and 12 bases from J, the junction kept 3 bases outside the gene matches.

This clone is a singleton in its sample. The rearrangement links TRBV5-1 to TRBJ1-1; D not certain. The CDR3 contains 12 residues. With 0 bases removed from V and 10 bases from J, the gap between germline ends came to 10 bases. The germline gives CDR1 SGHRS, CDR2 YFSETQ. CDR3 nucleotides: TGCGCCAGCAGCTTGGAAGTGGGTGCAGCTTTCTTT. Its translation: CASSLEVGAAFF. The full variable domain, in which reference TRBV5-1 and TRBJ1-1 provide the parts outside the CDR3, is KAGVTQTPRYLIKTRGQQVTLSCSPISGHRSVSWYQQTPGQGLQFLFEYFSETQRNKGNFPGRFSGRQFSNSRSEMNVSTLELGDSALYLCASSLEVGAAFFGQGTRLTVV.

The chain carries TRBV6-2 or TRBV6-3 and TRBJ2-1; no clear D gene. V lost 2 bases and J 11 bases, leaving 16 bases between the germline ends. In germline, CDR1 is MNHEY, CDR2 SVGEGT. The CDR3 has 14 residues. The CDR3 sequence is CASSYVGELRKQFF. The CDR3 region has the DNA TGTGCCAGCAGTTACGTCGGCGAACTGAGAAAGCAGTTCTTC.

This chain links TRBV27 with TRBJ2-3, with TRBD2 as a possible D gene (6 bases). Germline CDR1 and CDR2: MNHEY and SMNVEV (reference sequence). The CDR3 runs to 13 residues. Deletions cut 2 bases from V and 5 bases from J, with 8 bases between. CDR3 sequence: CASSLPGEDTQYF. The CDR3 bases are TGTGCCAGCAGTTTACCGGGGGAAGATACGCAGTATTTT.

The chain couples TRBV19 to TRBJ1-1; the D gene is possibly TRBD1 (6 bases). This CDR3 is built from 14 residues. Between the trimmed V and J ends, which lost 10 bases and 4 bases, there was a span of 19 bases. Germline V gives CDR1 LNHDA, CDR2 SQIVND (reference sequence). CDR3 sequence: CATSFSGVGTEAFF. The DNA of the CDR3 is TGTGCCACCTCGTTTTCAGGGGTGGGCACTGAAGCTTTCTTT.

The chain combines TRBV28 with TRBJ1-2; 7 bases agree with TRBD1. The J segment lost 7 bases and the V segment lost 2 bases, leaving 4 bases of the junction unmatched. Germline CDR1 MDHEN, CDR2 SYDVKM. The CDR3 contains 13 residues. CDR3 sequence (DNA): TGTGCCAGCAGTTTAGGGACAGCTTTTGGCTACACCTTC. Its protein product is CASSLGTAFGYTF.

This chain joins TRBV27 and TRBJ1-6; D is ambiguous. CDR1 MNHEY and CDR2 SMNVEV come from the germline V gene (reference sequence). V lost 4 bases and J 9 bases, leaving 7 bases between the germline ends. This CDR3 has 12 residues. This CDR3 is CASSSSTSPLHF. CDR3 in DNA: TGTGCCAGCAGTTCGTCCACTTCACCCCTCCACTTT.

This sequence joins TRBV28 and TRBJ1-4; maybe TRBD1 (6 bases). The CDR3 runs to 14 residues. Germline-derived CDR1 and CDR2 are MDHEN and SYDVKM. Deletions cut 6 bases from V and 7 bases from J, with 15 bases between. CDR3 loop: CASRVQGGGEKLFF. CDR3 bases: TGTGCCAGCAGGGTACAGGGCGGTGGTGAAAAACTGTTTTTT.

This clone is a singleton in its sample. The chain combines TRBV16 with TRBJ2-3, with D possibly matching TRBD2 (5 bases). V was clipped by 0 bases and J by 8 bases, with 12 bases between them. This CDR3 contains 14 residues. CDR1 and CDR2 (germline): KGHSY, FQNENV. The CDR3 coding sequence is TGTGCCAGCAGCCAATCAACCGGGATTAGTACGCAGTATTTT. This sequence encodes CASSQSTGISTQYF.

The V gene is TRBV5-6, the J gene TRBJ2-7, with D hard to call. The germline V gene encodes CDR1 SGHDT and CDR2 YYEEEE. This CDR3 contains 15 residues. V lost 1 base, J lost 2 bases, and 13 bases lay in between. This chain's CDR3 is CASSLLGNPPYEQYF. CDR3 sequence (DNA): TGTGCCAGCAGCTTGCTAGGGAACCCCCCCTACGAGCAGTACTTC.